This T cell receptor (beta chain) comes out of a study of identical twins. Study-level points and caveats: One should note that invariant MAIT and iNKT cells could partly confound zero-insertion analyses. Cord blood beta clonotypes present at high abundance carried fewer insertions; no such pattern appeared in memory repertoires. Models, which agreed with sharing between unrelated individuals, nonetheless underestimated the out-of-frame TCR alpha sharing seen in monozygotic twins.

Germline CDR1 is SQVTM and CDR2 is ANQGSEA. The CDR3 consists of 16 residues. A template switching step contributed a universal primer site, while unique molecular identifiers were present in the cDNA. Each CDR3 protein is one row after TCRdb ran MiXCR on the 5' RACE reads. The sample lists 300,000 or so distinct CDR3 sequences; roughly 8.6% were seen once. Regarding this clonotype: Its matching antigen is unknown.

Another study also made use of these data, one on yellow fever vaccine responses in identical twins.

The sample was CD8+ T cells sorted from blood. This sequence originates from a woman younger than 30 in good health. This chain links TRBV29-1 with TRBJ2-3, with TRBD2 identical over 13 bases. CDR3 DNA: TGCAGTCCTAGGGGCGGGACTAGCGGGACCACAGATACGCAGTATTTT. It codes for CSPRGGTSGTTDTQYF.